Here is one T cell receptor beta chain with its context. The sample is drawn from a study of blood T cell repertoires in COVID-19. Study context: Sites across the United States, Italy and Spain contributed samples from acute and convalescent COVID-19.

Study processing details: Reference gene primer amplification in the assay estimated nucleated cell counts. Sequencing used immunoSEQ multiplex PCR; TCRdb keeps in-frame clones, though not all of them. That table furnishes V, J and clone size, whereas the DNA furnished D and trimming. In the table there are 200,000 to 300,000 clones, around 88% of which are singletons. Trimming at V came to 6 bases and at J to 8 bases, leaving 15 bases not matched to a gene. CDR1 WNHNN and CDR2 SYGVQD come from the germline V gene (reference sequence). The CDR3 loop spans 16 amino acids. Sequences were obtained from peripheral blood. This chain uses TRBV10-1 with TRBJ2-1, with 8 bases that match TRBD1. This TCR derives from a man aged 25 to 45 with active or convalescent COVID-19. CDR3 bases: TGCGCCAGCAGCTCCAGCCGGGACAGGAAACTCCATGAGCAGTTCTTC. The encoded protein is CASSSSRDRKLHEQFF.